The 26 T cell receptor beta chains given below trace back to one sample, sequenced in a study of cytomegalovirus exposure and HLA in healthy donors. The PCR employed 60 Vbeta primers together with 13 Jbeta primers. Libraries were prepared by immunoSEQ multiplex PCR; TCRdb keeps only in-frame clonotypes and omits some of them. The profile shows about 160,000 clones, more than 75% of them singletons. Material for sequencing was PBMCs. The receptors shown here come from a man between 18 and 29 years old in good health and CMV-seropositive.

J is TRBJ2-7 and V is TRBV9; no firm D call. Germline loops: CDR1 SGDLS, CDR2 YYNGEE. V was clipped by 1 base and J by 2 bases, with 10 bases between them. The CDR3 extends over 14 amino acids. The CDR3 loop is CASSVQFEAYEQYF. The CDR3 DNA reads as TGTGCCAGCAGCGTACAGTTCGAGGCCTACGAGCAGTACTTC.

The CDR3 region has the DNA TGTGCCAGCAGTGGATTGACAGGGGTCACCTACGAGCAGTACTTC. Translating it yields CASSGLTGVTYEQYF. The V and J genes are TRBV25-1 and TRBJ2-5, with 8 bases fitting TRBD1. Matching the DNA end better, TRBJ2-7 makes the J call doubtful. Germline CDR1 MGHDK, CDR2 SYGVNS. CDR3 length equals 15 residues.

The rearrangement links TRBV9 to TRBJ1-2; D is undetermined. V shed 2 bases and J shed 7 bases, with 12 bases lying between them. Germline V CDR1 and CDR2: SGDLS, YYNGEE. There are 13 residues in the CDR3. CDR3 nucleotide sequence: TGTGCCAGCAGCGTGGAGTCGAACGGTGGCTACACCTTC. Its translation is CASSVESNGGYTF.

Concerning this clone itself: A junction end diverges from the germline sequence, so it may reflect a read error. The chain couples TRBV28 to TRBJ2-5; 7 bases fit TRBD1. Germline CDR1 and CDR2: MDHEN and SYDVKM. This CDR3 region has 15 residues. The CDR3 DNA reads as TGTGCCAGCAGTCCCTTAAGGACAGGCCAAGAAACCCAGTACTTC. This sequence encodes CASSPLRTGQETQYF.

The V call is TRBV29-1, the J call TRBJ2-2; 7 bases fit TRBD2. The CDR3 spans 14 residues. Per germline, CDR1 SQVTM and CDR2 ANQGSEA. The V segment lost 4 bases and the J segment 0 bases; nucleotides outside the gene matches: 2. The CDR3 is CSVVAGTNTGELFF. As DNA, the CDR3 is TGCAGCGTTGTAGCGGGCACGAACACCGGGGAGCTGTTTTTT.

This clone was recorded a few times. The chain joins TRBV28 to TRBJ1-5; 7 nucleotides line up with TRBD1. Germline V gene lookup returns CDR1 MDHEN and CDR2 SYDVKM. The ends lost 3 bases at V and 7 bases at J; junction bases unmatched: 6. The CDR3 has 14 residues. The CDR3 region has the DNA TGTGCCAGCAGTTTCACAGGGGATAGGCAGCCCCAGCATTTT. Its translation: CASSFTGDRQPQHF.

This chain connects TRBV25-1 to TRBJ1-1; 8 bases map to TRBD1. V lost 4 bases and J lost 4; bases outside the gene matches: 5. Germline CDR1 is MGHDK and CDR2 is SYGVNS. CDR3 size: 14 residues. CDR3 in DNA: TGTGCCAGCAGTGTGCAGGGGGCAGCCACTGAAGCTTTCTTT. It encodes CASSVQGAATEAFF.

This clone came up a few times. The chain employs TRBV5-4 and TRBJ2-2, with D tentatively TRBD2 (5 bases). Looked up from germline, CDR1 is SGHNT and CDR2 is YYREEE (reference sequence). The CDR3 covers 14 residues. Trimming took off 0 bases at V and 4 bases at J, with 7 bases between the two ends. DNA of the CDR3: TGTGCCAGCAGCTTGGGACTACCCACCGGGGAGCTGTTTTTT. Translated: CASSLGLPTGELFF.

The CDR3 DNA is TGTGCCAGCAGCTTCGAGAGGGTGCGGTACCTCTCCTACGAGCAGTACTTC. Translated, it gives CASSFERVRYLSYEQYF. The V and J genes are TRBV5-5 and TRBJ2-7, with D perhaps matching TRBD2 (5 bases). The germline CDR1 and CDR2 sequences are SGHKS and YYEKEE (reference sequence). This CDR3 is built from 17 residues. The V and J ends lost 2 bases and 0 bases respectively, with 18 bases between them.

Turning to this clone: Germline and junction disagree at one end, which may indicate a read error. The chain couples TRBV2 to TRBJ2-2, with 7 bases lining up with TRBD2. There are 15 residues in the CDR3. Germline V CDR1 and CDR2: SNHLY, FYNNEI. The CDR3 protein is CASSEVPLRERGAVF. CDR3 DNA sequence: TGTGCCAGCAGTGAAGTTCCTTTGAGGGAGCGGGGAGCTGTTTTT.

This chain joins TRBV11-3 and TRBJ2-2; the match to TRBD1 covers 7 bases. CDR1 and CDR2 from the germline V gene are SGHNT and YENEEA. The J segment lost 3 bases and the V segment lost 5 bases, leaving 9 bases of the junction unmatched. The CDR3 sequence is 16 residues long. This CDR3 is CASSRYRQGDTGELFF. As DNA, the CDR3 is TGTGCCAGCAGCCGTTACCGACAGGGAGACACCGGGGAGCTGTTTTTT.

The chain has TRBV9 and TRBJ2-2; 7 bases align to TRBD1. CDR1 is SGDLS, CDR2 YYNGEE, per germline. V shed 4 bases and J 1 base; nucleotides not matched to a gene: 4. The CDR3 spans 15 residues. As DNA, the CDR3 is TGTGCCAGCAGCAGGACAGGAGGGAACACCGGGGAGCTGTTTTTT. Protein sequence: CASSRTGGNTGELFF.

The chain recombines TRBV6-1 with TRBJ1-5; D is uncertain. V was trimmed by 5 bases and J by 1 base, leaving 6 bases between them. This CDR3 comprises 13 residues. Looked up from germline, CDR1 is MNHNS and CDR2 is SASEGT. CDR3 region: CASSIESNQPQHF. The CDR3, as DNA: TGTGCCAGCAGTATAGAGAGCAATCAGCCCCAGCATTTT.

The DNA of the CDR3 is TGTGCCATCGGTCTAGCGGGGGTGGACGAGCAGTACTTC. It translates to CAIGLAGVDEQYF. The chain couples TRBV10-3 to TRBJ2-5; 10 nucleotides agree with TRBD2. The tail of the sequence fits TRBJ2-7 better, so the J call may be wrong. Germline assignment: CDR1 ENHRY and CDR2 SYGVKD. The CDR3 extends over 13 amino acids.

The V call is TRBV5-6, the J call TRBJ2-5; 7 bases line up with TRBD1. The DNA matches TRBJ2-7 better at its end, which makes the J call doubtful. The length of the CDR3 is 13 residues. Germline V gene data show CDR1 as SGHDT and CDR2 as YYEEEE. CDR3 amino acids: CASMGQSSYEQYF. As DNA, the CDR3 is TGTGCCAGCATGGGACAGTCCTCCTACGAGCAGTACTTC.

The chain couples TRBV19 to TRBJ2-1; a weak D match, TRBD1 (6 bases). Germline V CDR1 and CDR2: LNHDA, SQIVND (reference sequence). The V gene lost 3 bases and the J gene lost 8 bases, with 8 bases spanning the gap. This CDR3 has 12 amino acids. The CDR3 coding sequence is TGTGCCAGTAGTATTCAGGGGCATGAGCAGTTCTTC. The encoded protein is CASSIQGHEQFF.

The chain links TRBV10-3 to TRBJ2-6, with D uncertain. Trimming stripped 4 bases from V and 4 bases from J, with 2 bases between. The CDR3 has 12 residues. CDR1 is ENHRY and CDR2 is SYGVKD in the germline V gene. This CDR3 reads CAISAGANVLTF. The CDR3 nucleotides are TGTGCCATCAGTGCAGGGGCCAACGTCCTGACTTTC.

The J gene is TRBJ2-7, the V gene TRBV5-1; 11 positions match TRBD1. J was trimmed by 2 bases and V by 4 bases; bases with no gene match: 5. The germline CDR1 and CDR2 sequences are SGHRS and YFSETQ. CDR3 length: 15 amino acids. The CDR3 DNA sequence: TGCGCCAGCAGCCCGGGACAGGGGGTCCCCTACGAGCAGTACTTC. It yields the protein CASSPGQGVPYEQYF. Looking up the rest from reference TRBV5-1 and TRBJ2-7 gives the full variable domain: KAGVTQTPRYLIKTRGQQVTLSCSPISGHRSVSWYQQTPGQGLQFLFEYFSETQRNKGNFPGRFSGRQFSNSRSEMNVSTLELGDSALYLCASSPGQGVPYEQYFGPGTRLTVT.

V usage is TRBV29-1 and J usage is TRBJ1-4; D is ambiguous. Trimming left V 6 bases short and J 6 bases short, with 11 bases between. The CDR3 is 12 residues long. From germline, CDR1 is SQVTM and CDR2 ANQGSEA. The CDR3 reads CSVVAPDEKLFF. In DNA, the CDR3 is TGCAGCGTCGTCGCTCCGGATGAAAAACTGTTTTTT. Full variable domain (outside the CDR3, taken from reference TRBV29-1 and TRBJ1-4): SAVISQKPSRDICQRGTSLTIQCQVDSQVTMMFWYRQQPGQSLTLIATANQGSEATYESGFVIDKFPISRPNLTFSTLTVSNMSPEDSSIYLCSVVAPDEKLFFGSGTQLSVL.

This chain joins TRBV30 and TRBJ1-6; a weak D match, TRBD1 (5 bases). Germline assignment: CDR1 GTSNPN and CDR2 SVGIG (reference sequence). The V end lost 5 bases, the J end lost 0 bases, and 8 bases lay between the germline ends. CDR3 length: 14 residues. CDR3 nucleotide sequence: TGTGCCTGGGGTGACAGCTCCTATAATTCACCCCTCCACTTT. Translation: CAWGDSSYNSPLHF.

The chain is built from TRBV7-2 and TRBJ1-2, with D possibly matching TRBD1 (5 bases). The CDR3 totals 12 residues. The V gene lost 5 bases and the J gene lost 7 bases, with 11 bases spanning the gap. Germline V CDR1 and CDR2: SGHTA, FQGNSA. CDR3 sequence reads: CASSPGLFGYTF. The CDR3 DNA reads as TGTGCCAGCAGCCCGGGACTATTTGGCTACACCTTC.

The genes are TRBV30 and TRBJ1-3, with a possible D match to TRBD1 (5 bases). This CDR3 has 15 amino acids. Germline loops: CDR1 GTSNPN, CDR2 SVGIG (reference sequence). V lost 0 bases and J 4 bases, leaving 13 bases between the germline ends. The CDR3 nucleotides are TGTGCCTGGAGTGTACGCAGGGTACCCGGAAACACCATATATTTT. This sequence encodes CAWSVRRVPGNTIYF.

V and J are TRBV10-3 and TRBJ2-7; 7 positions match TRBD1. The CDR3 loop spans 11 amino acids. With 8 bases clipped from V and 5 bases from J, the junction kept 3 bases outside the gene matches. CDR1 is ENHRY, CDR2 SYGVKD, per germline. CDR3 coding DNA: TGTGCCATCTCAACAGGGGACGAGCAGTACTTC. It is translated as CAISTGDEQYF.

The chain carries TRBV19 and TRBJ1-4; the match to TRBD1 covers 8 bases. CDR1 is LNHDA and CDR2 is SQIVND in the germline V gene (reference sequence). V was pared by 6 bases and J by 7 bases, with 10 bases of the junction left unmatched. CDR3 length: 15 residues. CDR3 protein: CASSSGGAVGEKLFF. The CDR3 DNA is TGTGCCAGTAGCTCAGGGGGCGCCGTTGGTGAAAAACTGTTTTTT. The variable domain in full, completed from reference TRBV19 and TRBJ1-4, reads DGGITQSPKYLFRKEGQNVTLSCEQNLNHDAMYWYRQDPGQGLRLIYYSQIVNDFQKGDIAEGYSVSREKKESFPLTVTSAQKNPTAFYLCASSSGGAVGEKLFFGSGTQLSVL.

This clone showed up just a few times. CDR3 nucleotides: TGCGCCAGCAGCCAAGGCAGGGCTGATGGAAACACCATATATTTT. Residues: CASSQGRADGNTIYF. The chain links TRBV4-3 to TRBJ1-3; TRBD1 might be the D (5 bases). The CDR3 covers 15 residues. The germline V gene encodes CDR1 LGHNA and CDR2 YSLEER. Between the trimmed V and J ends, which lost 1 base and 3 bases, there was a span of 10 bases.

The rearrangement joins TRBV7-9 to TRBJ2-1; 10 nucleotides align to TRBD2. This CDR3 is 15 amino acids long. Germline V gene data show CDR1 as SEHNR and CDR2 as FQNEAQ (reference sequence). V lost 5 bases to trimming and J lost 6 bases; unmatched junction nucleotides: 7. CDR3 nucleotide sequence: TGTGCCAGCAGCCCCGCCGGGACTAGCGTCAATGAGCAGTTCTTC. Protein: CASSPAGTSVNEQFF.